This T cell receptor (beta chain) came from a study of tumor-infiltrating lymphocytes in primary liver carcinoma. Study in general: Aged between 30 and 69 years, the patients were men and women. Study-wide points: The study found tumor-adjacent and tumor-blood pairs overlapped less than tumor region pairs. Merely some 8-24% of top clones spanned all five tumor regions.

With regard to this clonotype: Its target is unknown. Its ends do not fully match the called genes, so a read error is possible.

Total RNA and DNA came together from approximately 20-30 mg of bulk tissue without cell sorting. No treatment had been given to the patients, who were chronically infected with HBV. Priming with a constant-region primer yielded TCR beta cDNA from around 0.45 ug total RNA. Three-round nested multiplex PCR performed with slightly modified ARM-PCR produced the TCR beta libraries. TCRdb independently ran MiXCR on the multiplex PCR reads; one entry per CDR3 protein. There are about 190,000 distinct CDR3 sequences in the sample; about 85% occur only once, and 15% to 20% lies in the top ten. Sequencing was done on a sample of tumor tissue from primary liver carcinoma. This receptor was taken from a man aged 35-49 years with primary liver carcinoma and hepatitis B virus infection.

CDR3 region: CASSYTGPFSGELF. Written as DNA, the CDR3 is TGTGCCAGCAGCTATACAGGACCTTTCTCCGGGGAGCTGTTT. V usage is TRBV11-1 and J usage is TRBJ2-2; the D gene could be TRBD1 or TRBD2 (5 bases each). The CDR3 is 14 amino acids. Per germline, CDR1 SGHAT and CDR2 FQDESV (reference sequence).